The sequence of this TCR beta chain was determined in a study of T cell repertoires in cytomegalovirus infection. Comment on this clonotype: Its specificity is unknown.

TCRdb re-derived calls from the reads in MiXCR, one entry per CDR3 protein. The table lists 110,000 to 150,000 distinct CDR3 sequences, about 31% of them singletons. V dropped 5 bases and J dropped 4 bases, with 10 bases sitting between them. The CDR3 is 13 residues long. The chain links TRBV12-3 or TRBV12-4 to TRBJ2-3, with a weak D call TRBD2 (6 bases). Sequences were derived from CD8+ T cells from cultured PBMCs, sampled from culture after CMV antigen stimulation. This receptor was taken from a human donor in good health (CMV status not recorded). Some clones in this sample may be carry-over from other donors' samples. DNA for the CDR3: TGTGCCAGCAGTAAACTAGCCCCAGATACGCAGTATTTT. It is translated as CASSKLAPDTQYF.